These 30 T cell receptor beta chains originate from one sample sequenced in a study of CD4 T cells in relation to SARS-CoV-2 and coronaviruses. CD4+ T cells from unexposed donors were obtained before the COVID-19 pandemic (2011-2018). The cells were cultured for roughly 11 days before CD4+ T cells were isolated. These receptors have no known antigen. Produced via immunoSEQ multiplex PCR; TCRdb's table is partial and in-frame only. The sample includes 15,000 to 20,000 clones, around three quarters of them seen just once. The sequenced sample was CD4+ T cells from PBMCs, cultured in vitro. These TCRs come from a human donor in good health.

This clone was observed a few times. This sequence joins TRBV7-9 and TRBJ1-1, with D uncertain. V was shortened by 1 base and J by 1 base, with 7 bases between the two germline ends. Germline CDR1 reads SEHNR; CDR2 reads FQNEAQ (reference sequence). The CDR3 consists of 14 residues. The CDR3 here is CASSLDPGNTEAFF. CDR3 sequence (DNA): TGTGCCAGCAGCTTAGATCCGGGGAACACTGAAGCTTTCTTT.

The rearrangement links TRBV5-1 to TRBJ2-3; 12 bases align to TRBD2. Trimming at V came to 0 bases and at J to 5 bases, leaving 1 base not matched to a gene. Germline V CDR1 and CDR2: SGHRS, YFSETQ. The length of the CDR3 is 15 residues. CDR3: CASSLGGLAGDTQYF. CDR3 coding DNA: TGCGCCAGCAGCTTGGGGGGACTAGCGGGAGATACGCAGTATTTT.

The chain joins TRBV25-1 to TRBJ1-3; D may be TRBD1 (5 bases). The germline V gene has CDR1 MGHDK and CDR2 SYGVNS. The CDR3 is 14 residues long. Deletions cut 6 bases from V and 4 bases from J, with 13 bases between. CDR3 sequence reads: CASSRAGLGNTIYF. In DNA, the CDR3 is TGTGCCAGCAGCCGGGCAGGGCTAGGAAACACCATATATTTT.

The V call is TRBV19, the J call TRBJ1-3; no reliable D call. Trimming left V 3 bases short and J 0 bases short, with 9 bases between. CDR3 length: 15 residues. Germline values: CDR1 LNHDA, CDR2 SQIVND (reference sequence). CDR3 nucleotide sequence: TGTGCCAGTAGTATTGACGGAAGCTCTGGAAACACCATATATTTT. Translation: CASSIDGSSGNTIYF.

This sequence joins TRBV4-1 and TRBJ2-3, with unresolved D. This CDR3 is built from 14 residues. CDR1 is MGHRA and CDR2 is YSYEKL in the germline V gene. V lost 0 bases and J lost 3, with 7 bases in between. The CDR3 DNA reads as TGCGCCAGCAGCCAAGAGGGCCGGACAGATACGCAGTATTTT. Translating it yields CASSQEGRTDTQYF.

This chain joins TRBV19 and TRBJ1-5, with D perhaps TRBD1 (6 bases). The CDR3 runs to 15 residues. V lost 4 bases, J lost 0 bases, and 10 bases lay in between. Germline V gene lookup returns CDR1 LNHDA and CDR2 SQIVND (reference sequence). CDR3 residues: CASSTTGNSNQPQHF. CDR3 sequence (DNA): TGTGCCAGTAGTACAACAGGGAATAGCAATCAGCCCCAGCATTTT.

This chain connects TRBV6-6 to TRBJ2-3, with TRBD1 identical over 7 bases. CDR3 size: 16 residues. The germline gives CDR1 MNHNY, CDR2 SVGAGI (reference sequence). J lost 1 base, V lost 0 bases, and 4 bases had no gene match. The CDR3 nucleotides are TGTGCCAGCAGTTACTCGAGGGGGCTGGGCACAGATACGCAGTATTTT. The encoded protein is CASSYSRGLGTDTQYF.

V gene TRBV27 combines with J gene TRBJ2-7, with D possibly being TRBD2 (7 bases). This CDR3 spans 14 amino acids. Germline V gene data show CDR1 as MNHEY and CDR2 as SMNVEV (reference sequence). Trimming removed 10 bases from V and 3 bases from J, with 19 bases in between. The CDR3 is CATSGGGSRYEQYF. CDR3 coding DNA: TGTGCCACCTCCGGGGGCGGGAGTCGCTACGAGCAGTACTTC.

The gene calls are TRBV27 and TRBJ1-1, with D perhaps TRBD1 (5 bases). V was trimmed by 11 bases and J by 0 bases, leaving 10 bases between them. The V gene's germline CDR1 is MNHEY and CDR2 SMNVEV (reference sequence). The CDR3 loop spans 12 amino acids. CDR3 bases: TGTGCCGCCGGGACGGTGAACACTGAAGCTTTCTTT. This translates into CAAGTVNTEAFF.

The chain employs TRBV11-3 and TRBJ2-1; D may be TRBD1 or TRBD2 (6 bases each). CDR3 length equals 12 residues. CDR1 is SGHNT, CDR2 YENEEA, per germline. Trimming pared 0 bases from V and 10 bases from J, leaving 7 bases between. The CDR3 nucleotides read TGTGCCAGCAGCTTAGAAGGGGGGGAGCAGTTCTTC. Protein product: CASSLEGGEQFF.

The chain links TRBV5-5 to TRBJ2-7; D gene uncertain. Deletions cut 3 bases from V and 5 bases from J, with 15 bases between. CDR3 size: 14 residues. In germline, CDR1 is SGHKS, CDR2 YYEKEE (reference sequence). The CDR3 is CASSSGPARDEQYF. For the CDR3, the DNA is TGTGCCAGCAGCTCAGGACCGGCTCGGGACGAGCAGTACTTC. The full variable domain, rest sourced from reference TRBV5-5 and TRBJ2-7, is DAGVTQSPTHLIKTRGQQVTLRCSPISGHKSVSWYQQVLGQGPQFIFQYYEKEERGRGNFPDRFSARQFPNYSSELNVNALLLGDSALYLCASSSGPARDEQYFGPGTRLTVT.

This chain uses TRBV6-6 with TRBJ1-2; D remains ambiguous. Deletions cut 2 bases from V and 7 bases from J, with 17 bases between. The germline gives CDR1 MNHNY, CDR2 SVGAGI (reference sequence). The CDR3 is 15 residues long. The DNA for the CDR3 is TGTGCCAGCAGTTACACAACTATCCCAGTGGTTGGCTACACCTTC. Residues: CASSYTTIPVVGYTF.

This clone was counted once. V and J are TRBV3-1 (or the pseudogene TRBV3-2) and TRBJ2-2; TRBD2 might be the D (5 bases). Trimming took 2 bases from V and 4 from J, leaving 8 bases between them. The CDR3 loop spans 14 amino acids. Germline loops: CDR1 LGHDT, CDR2 YNNKEL (reference sequence). In DNA form, the CDR3 reads TGTGCCAGCAGCCAAAACCGGGGCACCGGGGAGCTGTTTTTT. Protein: CASSQNRGTGELFF.

The genes are TRBV5-1 and TRBJ2-7, with 7 nucleotides matching TRBD1. There are 15 residues in the CDR3. Trimming cost V 5 bases and J 2 bases; bases outside gene matches: 10. Germline V gives CDR1 SGHRS, CDR2 YFSETQ. Written as DNA, the CDR3 is TGCGCCAGCAGTAAGACAGGGAGCCTCGCCTACGAGCAGTACTTC. Its translation: CASSKTGSLAYEQYF.

This chain links TRBV4-2 with TRBJ1-1; 12 positions agree with TRBD1. V shed 0 bases, J shed 6 bases, and the junction held 11 bases outside the gene matches. CDR3 length: 18 amino acids. Germline loops: CDR1 LGHNA, CDR2 YNFKEQ. Here the CDR3 DNA reads TGTGCCAGCAGCCAAGACCCCCGAGGGACAGGGGGCTTGGCTGAAGCTTTCTTT. Translating gives CASSQDPRGTGGLAEAFF.

V usage is TRBV28 and J usage is TRBJ1-1, with D possibly matching TRBD1 (5 bases). Germline values: CDR1 MDHEN, CDR2 SYDVKM. Between the trimmed V and J ends, which lost 3 bases and 10 bases, there was a span of 12 bases. The CDR3 length is 12 residues. The CDR3 spells CASSFLGGGAFF. In DNA form, the CDR3 reads TGTGCCAGCAGTTTTTTGGGCGGGGGAGCTTTCTTT. Using reference TRBV28 and TRBJ1-1 for the parts outside the CDR3, the full variable domain is DVKVTQSSRYLVKRTGEKVFLECVQDMDHENMFWYRQDPGLGLRLIYFSYDVKMKEKGDIPEGYSVSREKKERFSLILESASTNQTSMYLCASSFLGGGAFFGQGTRLTVV.

This clone came up a few times. This rearrangement joins TRBV19 to TRBJ2-3, with TRBD2 matching 10 bases. The CDR3 is 15 residues long. The V segment lost 6 bases and the J segment 3 bases; nucleotides outside the gene matches: 6. Per germline, CDR1 LNHDA and CDR2 SQIVND (reference sequence). The chain's CDR3 is CASRTTSGNTDTQYF. The CDR3 region has the DNA TGTGCCAGTAGGACAACTAGCGGGAATACAGATACGCAGTATTTT.

The genes are TRBV5-1 and TRBJ2-7, with TRBD1 identical over 10 bases. CDR3 length equals 14 residues. The trim removed 2 bases at V and 6 bases at J, leaving 5 bases unmatched. CDR1 is SGHRS and CDR2 is YFSETQ in the germline V gene. The CDR3 protein is CASSLTGTGAEQYF. The DNA for the CDR3 is TGCGCCAGCAGCTTAACCGGGACAGGGGCCGAGCAGTACTTC.

V usage is TRBV24-1 and J usage is TRBJ2-1; 10 bases line up with TRBD1. J gave up 10 bases and V 4 bases, and 9 bases lay outside the gene matches. The CDR3 contains 15 residues. Germline loops: CDR1 KGHDR, CDR2 SFDVKD. The CDR3 spells CATSEPGTGVWEQFF. As DNA, the CDR3 is TGTGCCACCAGTGAACCCGGGACAGGGGTTTGGGAGCAGTTCTTC.

This clone has only a few counts. J is TRBJ1-1 and V is TRBV11-2, with D possibly matching TRBD1 (5 bases). The ends were cut back, 8 bases at V and 1 base at J, with 11 bases in the middle. The CDR3 runs 13 residues. Germline loops: CDR1 SGHAT, CDR2 FQNNGV. CDR3 in DNA: TGTGCCAGCTCGGACAACGCGAACACTGAAGCTTTCTTT. Encoded protein: CASSDNANTEAFF.

The rearrangement joins TRBV3-1 (or the pseudogene TRBV3-2) to TRBJ1-2; D is unresolved. Germline V gene data show CDR1 as LGHDT and CDR2 as YNNKEL (reference sequence). The V end lost 1 base, the J end lost 5 bases, and 11 bases lay between the germline ends. The CDR3 runs 14 residues. In nucleotides, the CDR3 is TGTGCCAGCAGCCAAGGTCGGGCAGCTTATGGCTACACCTTC. It yields the protein CASSQGRAAYGYTF.

The chain joins TRBV30 to TRBJ2-4, with D possibly being TRBD2 (5 bases). The CDR3 is 11 amino acids. Trimming shortened V by 5 bases and J by 7 bases, and 9 bases separated the two germline ends. Per the germline V gene, CDR1 is GTSNPN and CDR2 is SVGIG (reference sequence). DNA for the CDR3: TGTGCCTGGGGGCGCGGGAACATTCAGTACTTC. This translates into CAWGRGNIQYF.

V is TRBV9 and J is TRBJ2-5; no definite D call. The CDR3 is 13 amino acids. CDR1 and CDR2 from the germline V gene are SGDLS and YYNGEE. Trimming shortened V by 2 bases and J by 3 bases, and 8 bases separated the two germline ends. The CDR3 reads CASSVQNKETQYF. CDR3 DNA: TGTGCCAGCAGCGTTCAGAACAAAGAGACCCAGTACTTC. Using reference TRBV9 and TRBJ2-5 for the parts outside the CDR3, the full variable domain is DSGVTQTPKHLITATGQRVTLRCSPRSGDLSVYWYQQSLDQGLQFLIQYYNGEERAKGNILERFSAQQFPDLHSELNLSSLELGDSALYFCASSVQNKETQYFGPGTRLLVL.

This clone was picked up a small number of times. This rearrangement joins TRBV5-1 to TRBJ1-1, with no clear D. Germline V lookup: CDR1 SGHRS, CDR2 YFSETQ. The CDR3 length is 14 residues. The germline V and J ends were trimmed by 0 bases and 1 base, with 7 bases remaining between them. The chain's CDR3 is CASSLVGRNTEAFF. Here the CDR3 DNA reads TGCGCCAGCAGCTTGGTAGGGAGGAACACTGAAGCTTTCTTT.

The chain recombines TRBV5-6 with TRBJ1-5; D might be TRBD1 (6 bases). From germline, CDR1 is SGHDT and CDR2 YYEEEE. Trimming left V 6 bases short and J 1 base short, with 14 bases between. The length of the CDR3 is 15 residues. Written as DNA, the CDR3 is TGTGCCAGCACCTGGGGGCAGATAAGCAATCAGCCCCAGCATTTT. Translation gives CASTWGQISNQPQHF. Together with reference TRBV5-6 and TRBJ1-5, the CDR3 gives the full variable domain: DAGVTQSPTHLIKTRGQQVTLRCSPKSGHDTVSWYQQALGQGPQFIFQYYEEEERQRGNFPDRFSGHQFPNYSSELNVNALLLGDSALYLCASTWGQISNQPQHFGDGTRLSIL.

The CDR3 DNA reads TGTGCCAGCAGGACCCAAACGGGGTACCAAGAGACCCAGTACTTC. Its protein product is CASRTQTGYQETQYF. The chain has TRBV2 and TRBJ2-5, with D maybe TRBD2 (5 bases). Deletions cut 6 bases from V and 0 bases from J, with 14 bases between. Germline V lookup: CDR1 SNHLY, CDR2 FYNNEI. The CDR3 contains 15 residues.

The rearrangement links TRBV2 to TRBJ1-4; D not certain. The CDR3 sequence is 14 residues long. V lost 4 bases and J lost 5, with 11 bases in between. CDR1 is SNHLY, CDR2 FYNNEI, per germline. The CDR3 spells CASSVPVENEKLFF. The CDR3 DNA is TGTGCCAGCAGTGTGCCGGTTGAGAATGAAAAACTGTTTTTT.

The CDR3 sequence: CAWSRQGGTDTQYF. CDR3 DNA: TGTGCCTGGAGCCGACAGGGTGGCACAGATACGCAGTATTTT. The chain is built from TRBV30 and TRBJ2-3, with 7 bases lining up with TRBD1. The V and J ends lost 3 bases and 1 base, in that order; junction bases with no gene match: 4. CDR1 GTSNPN and CDR2 SVGIG come from the germline V gene (reference sequence). This CDR3 contains 14 residues.

The rearrangement uses TRBV11-2 and TRBJ2-7; 9 bases are shared with TRBD1. V was pared by 1 base and J by 3 bases, with 4 bases of the junction left unmatched. CDR1 is SGHAT and CDR2 is FQNNGV in the germline V gene. The CDR3 has 15 amino acids. The CDR3 region has the DNA TGTGCCAGCAGCTTAGGGGGGACAGGGAACTACGAGCAGTACTTC. It codes for CASSLGGTGNYEQYF.

This clone was seen only a few times. This sequence joins TRBV7-9 and TRBJ2-7; possible D gene TRBD1, 6 bases. The germline V and J ends were trimmed by 3 bases and 5 bases, with 14 bases remaining between them. Germline CDR1 SEHNR, CDR2 FQNEAQ (reference sequence). CDR3 length equals 14 residues. This chain's CDR3 is CASSLNRELNEQYF. Written as DNA, the CDR3 is TGTGCCAGCAGCTTGAACAGGGAATTGAACGAGCAGTACTTC.